These 25 T cell receptor beta chains share one sample of origin, sequenced in a study of patients and donors after allogeneic stem cell transplantation. One entry per CDR3 protein results from TCRdb running MiXCR on the RT-PCR reads. In the table there are about 960,000 distinct CDR3 sequences, roughly 18% of which are singletons. The sequenced sample was blood, either unsorted or a sorted T cell fraction (not recorded which). These TCRs come from a human donor who was either an allogeneic HSCT recipient or a stem cell or donor lymphocyte infusion donor (not recorded which). It is not recorded whose cells these are; they may come from a transplant donor.

In this sample, this clonotype turned up a few times. The V call is TRBV28, the J call TRBJ2-7; either TRBD1 or TRBD2 may supply D (6 bases each). V lost 5 bases to trimming and J lost 4 bases, with 18 bases between them. Germline CDR1 and CDR2: MDHEN and SYDVKM. CDR3 size: 15 residues. The CDR3 DNA follows: TGTGCCAGCAGTCTAACACAGGGAGGCGTATACGAGCAGTACTTC. It yields the protein CASSLTQGGVYEQYF.

The table lists this clonotype with many counts. This chain joins TRBV12-3 or TRBV12-4 and TRBJ1-2; no definite D call. The CDR3 is 11 amino acids. Trimming removed 6 bases from V and 11 bases from J, with 13 bases in between. The DNA for the CDR3 is TGTGCCAGCAGCGAGTCCAGAGCGTACACCTTC. Translating gives CASSESRAYTF.

The chain has TRBV19 and TRBJ2-3, with 8 bases lining up with TRBD2. J gave up 1 base and V 7 bases, and 10 bases lay outside the gene matches. The CDR3 consists of 16 residues. Germline V gives CDR1 LNHDA, CDR2 SQIVND (reference sequence). The CDR3 sequence is CASTPGPTSGTDTQYF. CDR3 nucleotide sequence: TGTGCCAGTACACCCGGGCCGACTAGCGGCACAGATACGCAGTATTTT.

The sample holds a few counts of this clonotype. The genes are TRBV6-5 and TRBJ1-6; D unresolved. The CDR3 totals 17 residues. Germline CDR1 and CDR2: MNHEY and SVGAGI. Deletions cut 1 base from V and 1 base from J, with 11 bases between. The CDR3 DNA follows: TGTGCCAGCAGTTACTGGGGTGGAGGGTCCTATAATTCACCCCTCCACTTT. Its translation: CASSYWGGGSYNSPLHF.

This clonotype was seen more than once but under ten times. This chain uses TRBV12-3 or TRBV12-4 with TRBJ1-6; 7 bases map to TRBD1. CDR3 length: 14 amino acids. J lost 11 bases, V lost 1 base, and 5 bases had no gene match. The CDR3 sequence: CASSLGTGSPPLHF. The CDR3 DNA reads TGTGCCAGCAGTTTAGGGACAGGTTCCCCACCCCTCCACTTT.

The V call is TRBV2, the J call TRBJ1-1, with D perhaps TRBD1 (5 bases). Germline CDR1 reads SNHLY; CDR2 reads FYNNEI. This CDR3 region has 16 residues. The V end was cut by 1 base, the J end by 2 bases, with 14 bases between. CDR3 sequence: CASSEGRGLLNTEAFF. The CDR3 DNA reads TGTGCCAGCAGTGAAGGCCGGGGACTGCTTAACACTGAAGCTTTCTTT.

The V and J genes are TRBV27 and TRBJ2-7; no clear D. The CDR3 totals 14 residues. Trimming took off 3 bases at V and 5 bases at J, with 14 bases between the two ends. Germline V lookup: CDR1 MNHEY, CDR2 SMNVEV (reference sequence). CDR3 sequence (DNA): TGTGCCAGCAGTTTGGTCCGCCCGAACCACGAGCAGTACTTC. The encoded protein is CASSLVRPNHEQYF.

This clonotype was seen only a few times. The V call is TRBV6-5, the J call TRBJ2-3; tentative D call: TRBD2 (7 bases). CDR1 is MNHEY, CDR2 SVGAGI, per germline. The V end lost 3 bases, the J end lost 4 bases, and 20 bases lay between the germline ends. CDR3 size: 17 residues. This CDR3 is CASSYLKTGRGADTQYF. For the CDR3, the DNA is TGTGCCAGCAGTTATTTAAAGACAGGTCGGGGGGCAGATACGCAGTATTTT.

This chain joins TRBV6-1 and TRBJ2-5, with 12 bases matching TRBD2. Germline CDR1 is MNHNS and CDR2 is SASEGT. J lost 4 bases, V lost 2 bases, and 8 bases had no gene match. The CDR3 sequence is 17 residues long. In nucleotides, the CDR3 is TGTGCCAGCAGTGAACTAGCGGGGGGGCGTCCCCGAGAGACCCAGTACTTC. Protein sequence: CASSELAGGRPRETQYF.

V gene TRBV24-1 combines with J gene TRBJ2-1; D may be TRBD1 or TRBD2 (6 bases each). V lost 4 bases, J lost 6 bases, and 21 bases lay in between. The germline gives CDR1 KGHDR, CDR2 SFDVKD. This CDR3 contains 17 residues. In DNA, the CDR3 is TGTGCCACCAGTGACACTGTATCGGGGGCTATCGTCAATGAGCAGTTCTTC. This codes for CATSDTVSGAIVNEQFF.

This clonotype was recorded many times. The chain has TRBV24-1 and TRBJ2-3; a weak D match, TRBD1 (6 bases). The ends were cut back, 5 bases at V and 2 bases at J, with 7 bases in the middle. Germline loops: CDR1 KGHDR, CDR2 SFDVKD. CDR3 size: 13 residues. The CDR3 loop reads CATSAGVTDTQYF. In DNA, the CDR3 is TGTGCCACCAGTGCAGGGGTCACAGATACGCAGTATTTT.

V is TRBV20-1 and J is TRBJ2-5; D unresolved. Germline V gene lookup returns CDR1 DFQATT and CDR2 SNEGSKA (reference sequence). The V gene lost 4 bases and the J gene lost 4 bases, with 10 bases spanning the gap. The CDR3 is 12 residues long. For the CDR3, the DNA is TGCAGTGCTATACCGACTCCAGAGACCCAGTACTTC. Translating it yields CSAIPTPETQYF.

This clonotype was seen a handful of times. CDR3 bases: TGCGCCAGCAGCTTCCGGGAGACAAACACTGAAGCTTTCTTT. This translates into CASSFRETNTEAFF. J is TRBJ1-1 and V is TRBV5-1; D gene uncertain. V lost 2 bases to trimming and J lost 2 bases, with 10 bases between them. This CDR3 is built from 14 residues. Germline CDR1 SGHRS, CDR2 YFSETQ.

This clonotype came up a few times. This chain uses TRBV2 with TRBJ2-1; no clear D. Germline V CDR1 and CDR2: SNHLY, FYNNEI. V gave up 2 bases and J gave up 0 bases, with 8 bases separating them. The CDR3 is made up of 15 amino acids. DNA of the CDR3: TGTGCCAGCAGTGAATTGACAAGCTCCTACAATGAGCAGTTCTTC. This encodes CASSELTSSYNEQFF. The full variable domain, its missing parts supplied by reference TRBV2 and TRBJ2-1, is EPEVTQTPSHQVTQMGQEVILRCVPISNHLYFYWYRQILGQKVEFLVSFYNNEISEKSEIFDDQFSVERPDGSNFTLKIRSTKLEDSAMYFCASSELTSSYNEQFFGPGTRLTVL.

This chain connects TRBV12-3 or TRBV12-4 to TRBJ1-5; TRBD1 aligns across 9 bases. The CDR3 loop spans 15 amino acids. The J segment lost 10 bases and the V segment lost 3 bases, leaving 10 bases of the junction unmatched. Here the CDR3 reads CASSLSGQGVRPQHF. The CDR3 coding sequence is TGTGCCAGCAGTTTGTCGGGACAGGGTGTGAGACCCCAGCATTTT.

CDR3 sequence reads: CSAVQDANTEAFF. The CDR3 DNA reads TGCAGTGCTGTCCAGGATGCGAACACTGAAGCTTTCTTT. This rearrangement joins TRBV20-1 to TRBJ1-1; D unclear. CDR1 and CDR2 (germline): DFQATT, SNEGSKA (reference sequence). Between the trimmed V and J ends, which lost 5 bases and 1 base, there was a span of 11 bases. This CDR3 has 13 amino acids.

This clonotype was picked up a small number of times. The V call is TRBV5-6, the J call TRBJ1-2, with D perhaps TRBD1 (6 bases). V was shortened by 7 bases and J by 4 bases, with 20 bases between the two germline ends. This CDR3 has 15 residues. Germline CDR1 and CDR2: SGHDT and YYEEEE. CDR3 in DNA: TGTGCCAGCGCTCCAGGGACATCAAGGGGCTATGGCTACACCTTC. It is translated as CASAPGTSRGYGYTF.

This clonotype was found a few times. The chain recombines TRBV12-3 or TRBV12-4 with TRBJ2-3; 7 nucleotides line up with TRBD2. Trimming took 3 bases from V and 5 from J; bases not matched to a gene: 8. The CDR3 extends over 15 amino acids. CDR3 DNA: TGTGCCAGCAGTTTGTCGTTGCCTAGCGGAGATACGCAGTATTTT. Its protein is CASSLSLPSGDTQYF.

This clonotype was observed once. The chain has TRBV18 and TRBJ2-5, with TRBD2 matching 10 bases. The CDR3 covers 18 residues. CDR1 is KGHSH, CDR2 LQKENI, per germline. With 5 bases clipped from V and 4 bases from J, the junction kept 16 bases outside the gene matches. DNA of the CDR3: TGTGCCAGCTCAGCCCTTCCCCCCAGCGGGAGGGCCTTAGAGACCCAGTACTTC. Encoded protein: CASSALPPSGRALETQYF.

The V and J genes are TRBV12-3 or TRBV12-4 and TRBJ2-7, with D perhaps being TRBD1 or TRBD2 (7 bases each). The V gene lost 1 base and the J gene lost 5 bases, with 18 bases spanning the gap. This CDR3 has 16 amino acids. Here the CDR3 DNA reads TGTGCCAGCAGTTTAGGTGCACGGCCAGGGGGGGACGAGCAGTACTTC. Translated: CASSLGARPGGDEQYF.

This chain connects TRBV20-1 to TRBJ2-2; possible D gene TRBD2, 6 bases. Germline V gives CDR1 DFQATT, CDR2 SNEGSKA (reference sequence). The CDR3 covers 17 residues. V lost 2 bases, J lost 7 bases, and 23 bases lay in between. Here the CDR3 DNA reads TGCAGTGCTAGAAACGCGGCGCGGGTTCGGGAGATCGGGGAGCTGTTTTTT. This codes for CSARNAARVREIGELFF.

This chain uses TRBV11-1 with TRBJ1-1, with unresolved D. Per germline, CDR1 SGHAT and CDR2 FQDESV (reference sequence). Trimming cost V 2 bases and J 1 base, with 8 bases left between them. The CDR3 loop spans 14 amino acids. CDR3 in amino acids: CASSLFSSNTEAFF. The CDR3 DNA sequence: TGTGCCAGCAGCTTATTTTCCTCGAACACTGAAGCTTTCTTT.

The chain has TRBV7-2 and TRBJ2-3; D gene unclear. Germline V lookup: CDR1 SGHTA, CDR2 FQGNSA. V was clipped by 6 bases and J by 3 bases, with 16 bases between them. The CDR3 consists of 15 residues. DNA of the CDR3: TGTGCCAGCAGAGGGCAGCTCAGTTTTACAGATACGCAGTATTTT. This sequence encodes CASRGQLSFTDTQYF.

The V gene is TRBV5-6, the J gene TRBJ1-2, with 7 bases lining up with TRBD1. Trimming removed 4 bases from V and 5 bases from J; junction bases left unmatched: 8. Germline loops: CDR1 SGHDT, CDR2 YYEEEE. This CDR3 comprises 14 residues. This CDR3 reads CASSRGQILYGYTF. The CDR3 nucleotides are TGTGCCAGCAGCCGGGGACAGATCCTTTATGGCTACACCTTC.

This clonotype was observed a few times. This chain connects TRBV11-1 to TRBJ2-1; 10 positions match TRBD2. Germline V gives CDR1 SGHAT, CDR2 FQDESV (reference sequence). V lost 4 bases to trimming and J lost 2 bases; unmatched junction nucleotides: 14. This CDR3 contains 19 residues. CDR3 DNA sequence: TGTGCCAGCAGCTCACCGGGACTAGCGTCCCTTGTCACCTACAATGAGCAGTTCTTC. It specifies CASSSPGLASLVTYNEQFF.